A single sample is the source of the 9 T cell receptor beta chains below, sequenced in a study of chemoradiotherapy in HPV16-positive cancers. TCRdb's copy holds only in-frame clones and misses some; the assay was immunoSEQ multiplex PCR. Here the sample spans 5,000 to 8,000 clones, approximately 92% being singletons. The sequencing used blood, collected from a patient who underwent chemoradiotherapy. These receptors were obtained from a human donor with HPV-associated anogenital cancer.

The J gene is TRBJ1-1, the V gene TRBV5-4, with D maybe TRBD1 (5 bases). This CDR3 region has 13 residues. V dropped 6 bases and J dropped 5 bases, with 14 bases sitting between them. CDR1 is SGHNT and CDR2 is YYREEE in the germline V gene (reference sequence). CDR3 loop: CASTPDGTTEAFF. DNA of the CDR3: TGTGCCAGCACACCAGACGGGACGACTGAAGCTTTCTTT.

The V and J genes are TRBV4-3 and TRBJ2-2; 7 bases map to TRBD1. Losses at the gene ends were 4 bases for V and 2 bases for J; bases not matched to a gene: 4. The length of the CDR3 is 15 residues. Germline CDR1 and CDR2: LGHNA and YSLEER. CDR3 residues: CASSRRGLNTGELFF. In DNA, the CDR3 is TGCGCCAGCAGCCGTAGGGGGCTCAACACCGGGGAGCTGTTTTTT.

V usage is TRBV7-2 and J usage is TRBJ1-6, with D possibly TRBD1 on 5 matching bases. The germline gives CDR1 SGHTA, CDR2 FQGNSA. CDR3 length: 15 residues. Trimming removed 4 bases at V and 9 bases at J, with 16 bases between. The CDR3 reads CASSSQGGLGSPLHF. Here the CDR3 DNA reads TGTGCCAGCAGCTCCCAGGGAGGGTTGGGTTCACCCCTCCACTTT. The variable domain in full, with the rest retrieved from reference TRBV7-2 and TRBJ1-6, is GAGVSQSPSNKVTEKGKDVELRCDPISGHTALYWYRQSLGQGLEFLIYFQGNSAPDKSGLPSDRFSAERTGGSVSTLTIQRTQQEDSAVYLCASSSQGGLGSPLHFGNGTRLTVT.

The chain joins TRBV28 to TRBJ2-7; D call uncertain. V was trimmed by 7 bases and J by 7 bases, leaving 20 bases between them. From germline, CDR1 is MDHEN and CDR2 SYDVKM. CDR3 length: 14 amino acids. The CDR3 DNA is TGTGCCAGCATGGGTACGTTGAGGCGTTTGGAGCAGTACTTC. It encodes CASMGTLRRLEQYF.

This clone appeared a few times. The genes are TRBV5-1 and TRBJ2-7; a possible D gene is TRBD1 (7 bases). The CDR3 extends over 12 amino acids. Germline lookup yields CDR1 SGHRS and CDR2 YFSETQ. Trimming took 4 bases from V and 13 from J, leaving 18 bases between them. CDR3 coding DNA: TGCGCCAGCAGCCCGGAGGGCAGGGGGGTCTACTTC. Amino acids: CASSPEGRGVYF.

The genes are TRBV5-1 and TRBJ1-4, with D unresolved. V was shortened by 5 bases and J by 5 bases, with 7 bases between the two germline ends. The germline gives CDR1 SGHRS, CDR2 YFSETQ. The CDR3 has 12 amino acids. In nucleotides, the CDR3 is TGCGCCAGCAGAGCAGAGAATGAAAAACTGTTTTTT. Protein product: CASRAENEKLFF.

J is TRBJ1-1 and V is TRBV29-1, with 9 bases matching TRBD1. V dropped 3 bases and J dropped 1; count of bases not matched to a gene: 3. The germline V gene encodes CDR1 SQVTM and CDR2 ANQGSEA. This CDR3 is built from 14 residues. CDR3 sequence reads: CSVEPGQGNTEAFF. As DNA, the CDR3 is TGCAGCGTTGAGCCGGGACAGGGGAACACTGAAGCTTTCTTT.

The rearrangement joins TRBV7-9 to TRBJ2-1; no clear D gene. The germline CDR1 and CDR2 sequences are SEHNR and FQNEAQ (reference sequence). V was shortened by 1 base and J by 6 bases, with 7 bases between the two germline ends. The CDR3 is 13 residues long. CDR3 in DNA: TGTGCCAGCAGCTTAGGCAGCATCAATGAGCAGTTCTTC. Protein sequence: CASSLGSINEQFF. The entire variable domain, with the rest obtained from reference TRBV7-9 and TRBJ2-1, is as follows: DTGVSQNPRHKITKRGQNVTFRCDPISEHNRLYWYRQTLGQGPEFLTYFQNEAQLEKSRLLSDRFSAERPKGSFSTLEIQRTEQGDSAMYLCASSLGSINEQFFGPGTRLTVL.

The chain uses TRBV28 and TRBJ1-1; 9 nucleotides match TRBD1. The CDR3 has 15 residues. The trim removed 5 bases at V and 5 bases at J, leaving 9 bases unmatched. Germline CDR1 and CDR2: MDHEN and SYDVKM. In DNA, the CDR3 is TGTGCCAGCAGTCATCCGGGACAGGGTTTGACTGAAGCTTTCTTT. Its translation is CASSHPGQGLTEAFF.